This T cell receptor (beta chain) was found in a study of lymphopenia after photon versus proton radiotherapy (dated by TCRdb to about 2019). With regard to the full study: The study compared the immunological effects of photon versus proton radiation therapy in patients with gastrointestinal tumors who developed high-grade lymphopenia. The cohort comprised 20 or so patients with gastrointestinal tumors who received either photon or proton therapy and then developed lymphopenia. The study was designed to characterize how the impact on the immune system differs between the two radiation modalities. What the study reported, not specific to this receptor: Relative stability during treatment was observed in proton-treated patients, whereas loss of naive T cells and TCR diversity and gain of effector/memory populations were observed in photon-treated patients. After the lymphocyte count nadir, oligoclonal expansion, especially of CD8+ Temra cells, was observed in photon-treated repertoires, and the drop in diversity was driven by this expansion. Across the cohort, an inverse correlation was found between a larger post-nadir drop in TCR diversity and overall survival time among patients who died. The survival association was assessed only in patients who died, and the authors presented better survival with proton therapy as a possibility rather than a demonstrated result.

CDR1 is given as LGHNA and CDR2 as YNFKEQ, both from the germline V gene. V is cut by 1 base and J by 5 bases, and the space between the germline ends is 14 bases. Its CDR3 holds 15 amino acids, cysteine through phenylalanine. Only the CDR3 DNA stays, 45 bases, in frame from base 1. Libraries were built with the immunoSEQ multiplex PCR assay. T cell repertoires were profiled with deep sequencing of rearranged TCR beta loci together with multiparametric flow cytometry. Entries here come from immuneACCESS through TCRdb and include only in-frame sequences with V and J called. Some clones fail to appear in such tables; in the studies checked, an unresolved V gene covers under half of the shortfall, and the cause of the remainder is unknown. The sample table lists roughly 25,000 clones, about 82% of them with a count of one. The top ten clonotypes cover less than 25% of the sample. A word on this clone: Its antigen remains unidentified. Base qualities were left out, and no much larger clone turns up one base away.

The sequence links TRBV4-2 to TRBJ1-2, with an unclear D gene assignment. The TCR sequence derives from a woman in her sixties or seventies with pancreatic cancer. Sequenced here: peripheral blood, sampled from a patient treated with proton-based radiotherapy. CDR3 protein: CASSQGITEDYGYTF. The DNA reads as follows: TGTGCCAGCAGCCAAGGTATCACGGAGGATTATGGCTACACCTTC.